A single TCR beta chain is shown here with its context. Then a second PCR, running about 7 to 11 cycles, was carried out with a sample-barcoded 5' primer and a J-beta primer mix. TCRdb reanalysed the 5' RACE reads using MiXCR and keeps one entry per CDR3 protein. The sample has about 1,500,000 distinct CDR3 sequences, 35% to 45% seen once; the top ten hold 7% to 9.5%. This entry is derived from a study of blood T cells in healthy people across ages. V lost 0 bases and J lost 1; bases outside the gene matches: 4. CDR3 length equals 16 residues. V is TRBV12-3 or TRBV12-4 and J is TRBJ2-5, with TRBD2 matching 8 bases. Source material: blood. The TCR comes from a woman between 18 and 30 years old in good health. In nucleotides, the CDR3 is TGTGCCAGCAGTTTAGCGGCTAGCGGGCGCCAAGAGACCCAGTACTTC. Protein sequence: CASSLAASGRQETQYF.